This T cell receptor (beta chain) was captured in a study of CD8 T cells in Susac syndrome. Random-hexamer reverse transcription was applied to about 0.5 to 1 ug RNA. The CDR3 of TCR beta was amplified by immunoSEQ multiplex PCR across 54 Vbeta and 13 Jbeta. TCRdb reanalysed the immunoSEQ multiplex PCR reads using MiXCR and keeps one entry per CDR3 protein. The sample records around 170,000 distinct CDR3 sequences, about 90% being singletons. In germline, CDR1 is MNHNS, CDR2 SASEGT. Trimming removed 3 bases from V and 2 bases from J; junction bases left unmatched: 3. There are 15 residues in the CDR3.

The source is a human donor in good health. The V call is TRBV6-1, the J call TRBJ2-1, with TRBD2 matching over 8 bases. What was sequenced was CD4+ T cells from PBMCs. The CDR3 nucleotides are TGTGCCAGCAGTGATACGGGAGGGACCTACAATGAGCAGTTCTTC. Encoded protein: CASSDTGGTYNEQFF.